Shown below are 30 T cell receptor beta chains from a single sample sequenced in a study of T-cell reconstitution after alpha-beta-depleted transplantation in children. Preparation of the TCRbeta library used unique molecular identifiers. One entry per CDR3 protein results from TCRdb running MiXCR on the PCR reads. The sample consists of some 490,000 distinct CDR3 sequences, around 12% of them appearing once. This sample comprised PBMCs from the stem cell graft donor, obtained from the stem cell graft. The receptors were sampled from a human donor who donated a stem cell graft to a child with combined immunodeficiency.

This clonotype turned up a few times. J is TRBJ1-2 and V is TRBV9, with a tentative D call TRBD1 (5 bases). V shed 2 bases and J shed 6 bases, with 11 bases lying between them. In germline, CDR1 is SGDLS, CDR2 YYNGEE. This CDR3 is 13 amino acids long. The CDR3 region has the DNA TGTGCCAGCAGCGTCTTCGGGGCGCATGGCTACACCTTC. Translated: CASSVFGAHGYTF. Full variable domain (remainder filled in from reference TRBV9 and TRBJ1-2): DSGVTQTPKHLITATGQRVTLRCSPRSGDLSVYWYQQSLDQGLQFLIQYYNGEERAKGNILERFSAQQFPDLHSELNLSSLELGDSALYFCASSVFGAHGYTFGSGTRLTVV.

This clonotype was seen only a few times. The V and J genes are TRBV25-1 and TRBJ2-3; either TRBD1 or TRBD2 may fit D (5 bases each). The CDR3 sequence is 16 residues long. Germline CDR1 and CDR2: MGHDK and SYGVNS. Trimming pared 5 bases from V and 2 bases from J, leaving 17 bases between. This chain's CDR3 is CASSRVGSGATDTQYF. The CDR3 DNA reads TGTGCCAGCAGTCGCGTGGGTTCCGGGGCCACAGATACGCAGTATTTT.

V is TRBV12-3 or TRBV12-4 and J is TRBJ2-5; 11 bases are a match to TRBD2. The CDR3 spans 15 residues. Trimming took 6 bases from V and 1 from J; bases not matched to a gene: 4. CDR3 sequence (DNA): TGTGCCAGCAGCGTTCTAGCGGGAGGCCAAGAGACCCAGTACTTC. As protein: CASSVLAGGQETQYF.

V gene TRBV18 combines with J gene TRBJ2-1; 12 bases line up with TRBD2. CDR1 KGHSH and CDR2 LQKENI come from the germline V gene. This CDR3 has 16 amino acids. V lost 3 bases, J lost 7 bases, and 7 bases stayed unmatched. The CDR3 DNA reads TGTGCCAGCTCACCCCGGACTAGCGGGGATAGTAATGAGCAGTTCTTC. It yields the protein CASSPRTSGDSNEQFF. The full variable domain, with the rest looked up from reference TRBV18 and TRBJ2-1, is NAGVMQNPRHLVRRRGQEARLRCSPMKGHSHVYWYRQLPEEGLKFMVYLQKENIIDESGMPKERFSAEFPKEGPSILRIQQVVRGDSAAYFCASSPRTSGDSNEQFFGPGTRLTVL.

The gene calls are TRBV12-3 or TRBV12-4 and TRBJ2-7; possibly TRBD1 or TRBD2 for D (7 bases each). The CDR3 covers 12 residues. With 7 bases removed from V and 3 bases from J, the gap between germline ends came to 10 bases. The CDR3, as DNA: TGTGCCAGCAAGCGGGACAGCTACGAGCAGTACTTC. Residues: CASKRDSYEQYF.

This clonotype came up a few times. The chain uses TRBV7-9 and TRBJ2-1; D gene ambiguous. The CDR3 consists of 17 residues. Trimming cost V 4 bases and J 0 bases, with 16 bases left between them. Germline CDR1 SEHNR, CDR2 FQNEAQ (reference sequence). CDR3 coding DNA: TGTGCCAGCAGCTCTTTCCCGACTTTCAGCTCCTACAATGAGCAGTTCTTC. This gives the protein CASSSFPTFSSYNEQFF.

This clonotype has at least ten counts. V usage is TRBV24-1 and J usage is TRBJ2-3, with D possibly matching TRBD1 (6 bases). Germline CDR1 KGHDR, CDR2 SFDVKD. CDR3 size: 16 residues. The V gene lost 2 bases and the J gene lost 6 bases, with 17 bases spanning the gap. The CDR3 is CATSDSQGPVSDTQYF. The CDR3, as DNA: TGTGCCACCAGTGATTCGCAGGGGCCTGTTTCGGATACGCAGTATTTT.

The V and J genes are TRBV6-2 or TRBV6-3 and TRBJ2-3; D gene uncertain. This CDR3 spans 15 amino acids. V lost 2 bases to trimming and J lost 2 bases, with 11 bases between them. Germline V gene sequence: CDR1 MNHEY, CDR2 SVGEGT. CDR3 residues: CASSYILDPTDTQYF. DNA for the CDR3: TGTGCCAGCAGTTACATATTGGACCCCACAGATACGCAGTATTTT.

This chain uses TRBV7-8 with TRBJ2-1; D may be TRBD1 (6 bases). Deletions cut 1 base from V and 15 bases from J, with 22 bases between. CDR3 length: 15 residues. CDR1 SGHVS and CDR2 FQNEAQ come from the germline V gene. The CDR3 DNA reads TGTGCCAGCAGCTTAGGGGGGCCGGTTGACGGGCATTCGTTCTTC. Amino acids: CASSLGGPVDGHSFF.

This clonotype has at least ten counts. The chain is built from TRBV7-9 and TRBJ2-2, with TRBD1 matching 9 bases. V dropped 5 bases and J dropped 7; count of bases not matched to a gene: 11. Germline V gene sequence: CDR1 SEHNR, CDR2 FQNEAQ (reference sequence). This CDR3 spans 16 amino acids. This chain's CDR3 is CASSKDTGGAGGELFF. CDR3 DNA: TGTGCCAGCAGCAAAGATACAGGGGGCGCAGGCGGGGAGCTGTTTTTT.

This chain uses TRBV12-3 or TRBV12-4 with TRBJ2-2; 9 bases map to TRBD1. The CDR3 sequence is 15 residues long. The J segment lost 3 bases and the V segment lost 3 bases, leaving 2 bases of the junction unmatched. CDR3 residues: CASSFRQGDTGELFF. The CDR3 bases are TGTGCCAGCAGTTTCCGACAGGGGGACACCGGGGAGCTGTTTTTT.

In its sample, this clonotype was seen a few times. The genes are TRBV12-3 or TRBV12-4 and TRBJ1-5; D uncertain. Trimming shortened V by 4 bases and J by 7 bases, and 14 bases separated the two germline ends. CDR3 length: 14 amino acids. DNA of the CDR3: TGTGCCAGCAGTTCAACTTTAACAAGGCAGCCCCAGCATTTT. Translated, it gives CASSSTLTRQPQHF.

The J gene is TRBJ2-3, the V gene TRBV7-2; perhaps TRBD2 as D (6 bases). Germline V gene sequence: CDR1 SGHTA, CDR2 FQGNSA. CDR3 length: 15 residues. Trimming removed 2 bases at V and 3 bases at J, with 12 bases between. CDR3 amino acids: CASSLRRLGTDTQYF. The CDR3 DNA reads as TGTGCCAGCAGCTTAAGGCGACTAGGTACAGATACGCAGTATTTT. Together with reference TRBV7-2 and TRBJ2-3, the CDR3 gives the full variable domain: GAGVSQSPSNKVTEKGKDVELRCDPISGHTALYWYRQSLGQGLEFLIYFQGNSAPDKSGLPSDRFSAERTGGSVSTLTIQRTQQEDSAVYLCASSLRRLGTDTQYFGPGTRLTVL.

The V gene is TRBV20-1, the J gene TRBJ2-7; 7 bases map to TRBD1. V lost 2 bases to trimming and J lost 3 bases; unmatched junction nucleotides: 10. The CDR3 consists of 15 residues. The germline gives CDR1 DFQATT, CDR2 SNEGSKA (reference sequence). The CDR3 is CSARREQGFYYEQYF. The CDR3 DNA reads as TGCAGTGCTAGACGAGAACAGGGGTTTTACTACGAGCAGTACTTC.

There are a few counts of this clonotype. The CDR3 DNA follows: TGTGCCACCAGCAGAGATCGGCGTGGGGGTGGCTACACCTTC. It encodes CATSRDRRGGGYTF. The chain has TRBV15 and TRBJ1-2; D may be TRBD1 (5 bases). V lost 0 bases and J 7 bases, leaving 12 bases between the germline ends. Per germline, CDR1 LNHNV and CDR2 YYDKDF (reference sequence). This CDR3 has 14 amino acids. Variable domain in full (rest from reference TRBV15 and TRBJ1-2): DAMVIQNPRYQVTQFGKPVTLSCSQTLNHNVMYWYQQKSSQAPKLLFHYYDKDFNNEADTPDNFQSRRPNTSFCFLDIRSPGLGDTAMYLCATSRDRRGGGYTFGSGTRLTVV.

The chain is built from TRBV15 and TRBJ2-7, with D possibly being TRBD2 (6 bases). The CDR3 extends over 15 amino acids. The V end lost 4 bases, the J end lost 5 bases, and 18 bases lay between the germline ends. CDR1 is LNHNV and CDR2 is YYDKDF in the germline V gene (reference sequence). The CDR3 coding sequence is TGTGCCACCAGCACTAGGACCGGGAGCAACCACGAGCAGTACTTC. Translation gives CATSTRTGSNHEQYF.

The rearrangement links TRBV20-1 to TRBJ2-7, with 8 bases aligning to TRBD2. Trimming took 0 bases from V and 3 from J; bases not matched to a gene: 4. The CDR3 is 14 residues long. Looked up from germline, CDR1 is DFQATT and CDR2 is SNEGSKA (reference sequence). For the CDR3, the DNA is TGCAGTGCTAGAGATGGAGCGGGGGACTACGAGCAGTACTTC. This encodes CSARDGAGDYEQYF.

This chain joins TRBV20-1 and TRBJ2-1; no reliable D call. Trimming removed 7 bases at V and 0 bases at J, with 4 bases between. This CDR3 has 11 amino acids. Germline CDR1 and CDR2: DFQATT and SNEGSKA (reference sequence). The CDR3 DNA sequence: TGCAGTGGGACCTCCTACAATGAGCAGTTCTTC. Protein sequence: CSGTSYNEQFF.

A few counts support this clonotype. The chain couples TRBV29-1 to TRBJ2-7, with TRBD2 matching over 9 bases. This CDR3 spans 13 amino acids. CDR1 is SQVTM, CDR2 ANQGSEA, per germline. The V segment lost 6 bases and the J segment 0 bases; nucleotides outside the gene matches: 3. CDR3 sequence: CSVGLAFSYEQYF. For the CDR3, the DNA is TGCAGCGTCGGACTAGCGTTCTCCTACGAGCAGTACTTC.

The CDR3 region is CASSLAGQGNEQFF. The CDR3 region has the DNA TGTGCCAGCAGCTTGGCCGGACAGGGCAATGAGCAGTTCTTC. The chain links TRBV11-2 to TRBJ2-1; 8 bases agree with TRBD1. Germline V gene lookup returns CDR1 SGHAT and CDR2 FQNNGV. The J segment lost 6 bases and the V segment lost 3 bases, leaving 4 bases of the junction unmatched. The length of the CDR3 is 14 residues.

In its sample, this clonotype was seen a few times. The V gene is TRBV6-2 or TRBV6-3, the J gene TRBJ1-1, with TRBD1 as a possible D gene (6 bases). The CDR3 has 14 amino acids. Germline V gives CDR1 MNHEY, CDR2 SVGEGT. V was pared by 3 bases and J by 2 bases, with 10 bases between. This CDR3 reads CASSYGGPNTEAFF. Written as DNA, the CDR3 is TGTGCCAGCAGTTATGGGGGGCCTAACACTGAAGCTTTCTTT.

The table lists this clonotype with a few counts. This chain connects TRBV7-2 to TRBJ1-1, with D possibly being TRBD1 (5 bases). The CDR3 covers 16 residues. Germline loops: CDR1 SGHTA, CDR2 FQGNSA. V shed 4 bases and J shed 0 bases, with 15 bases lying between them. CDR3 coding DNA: TGTGCCAGCAGCTCCCAGGGTTTAGCCATGAACACTGAAGCTTTCTTT. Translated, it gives CASSSQGLAMNTEAFF.

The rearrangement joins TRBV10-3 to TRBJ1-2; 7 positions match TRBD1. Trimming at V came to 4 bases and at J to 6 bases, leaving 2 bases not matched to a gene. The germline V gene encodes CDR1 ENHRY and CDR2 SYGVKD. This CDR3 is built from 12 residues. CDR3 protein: CAISVGQNGYTF. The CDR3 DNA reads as TGTGCCATCAGTGTGGGACAGAATGGCTACACCTTC.

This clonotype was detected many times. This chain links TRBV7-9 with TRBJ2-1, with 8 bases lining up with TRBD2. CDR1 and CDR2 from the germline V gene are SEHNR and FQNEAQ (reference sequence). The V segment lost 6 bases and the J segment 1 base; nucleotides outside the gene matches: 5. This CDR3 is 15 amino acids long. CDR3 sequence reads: CASSLRGVSYNEQFF. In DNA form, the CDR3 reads TGTGCCAGCAGTCTGCGGGGGGTATCCTACAATGAGCAGTTCTTC.

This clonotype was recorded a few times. CDR3 sequence: CAWSVVQYEQFF. CDR3 sequence (DNA): TGTGCCTGGAGTGTAGTACAATATGAGCAGTTCTTC. The chain joins TRBV30 to TRBJ2-1; D call uncertain. Germline V gives CDR1 GTSNPN, CDR2 SVGIG (reference sequence). V was cut by 0 bases and J by 8 bases, with 8 bases left in between. The CDR3 totals 12 residues.

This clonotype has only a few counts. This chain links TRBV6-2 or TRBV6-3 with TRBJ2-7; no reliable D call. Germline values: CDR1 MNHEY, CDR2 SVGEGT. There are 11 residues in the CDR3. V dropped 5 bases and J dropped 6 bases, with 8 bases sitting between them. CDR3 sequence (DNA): TGTGCCAGCAGTCGCCGCTTCGAGCAGTACTTC. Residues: CASSRRFEQYF.

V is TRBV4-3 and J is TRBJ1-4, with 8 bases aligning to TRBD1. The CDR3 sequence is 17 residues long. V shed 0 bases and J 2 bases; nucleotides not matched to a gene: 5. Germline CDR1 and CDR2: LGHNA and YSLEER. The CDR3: CASSQDWQGATNEKLFF. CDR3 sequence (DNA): TGCGCCAGCAGCCAAGATTGGCAGGGGGCGACTAATGAAAAACTGTTTTTT.

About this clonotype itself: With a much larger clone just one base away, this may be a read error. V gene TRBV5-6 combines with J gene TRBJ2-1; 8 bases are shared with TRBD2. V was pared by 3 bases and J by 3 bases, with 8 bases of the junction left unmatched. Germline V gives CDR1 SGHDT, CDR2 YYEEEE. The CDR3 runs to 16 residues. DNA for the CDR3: TGTGCCAGCAGCTGGGGGATTAGCGGGGTCTACAATGAGCAGTTCTTC. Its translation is CASSWGISGVYNEQFF.

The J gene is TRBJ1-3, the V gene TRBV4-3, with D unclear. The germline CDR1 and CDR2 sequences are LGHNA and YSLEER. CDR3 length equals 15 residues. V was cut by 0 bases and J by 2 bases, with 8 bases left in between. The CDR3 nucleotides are TGCGCCAGCAGCCAAGAACTAGTTACTGGAAACACCATATATTTT. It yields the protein CASSQELVTGNTIYF.

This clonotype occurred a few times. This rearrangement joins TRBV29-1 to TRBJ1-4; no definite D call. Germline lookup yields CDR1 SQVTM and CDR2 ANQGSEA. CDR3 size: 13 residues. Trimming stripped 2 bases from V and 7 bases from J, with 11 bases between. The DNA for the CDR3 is TGCAGCGTTGAAAGCCTAGAGGGTGAAAAACTGTTTTTT. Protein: CSVESLEGEKLFF.